The 10 T cell receptor beta chains presented below share a single source sample, sequenced in a study of early T cells in non-severe SARS-CoV-2 infection. TCRdb re-derived calls from the 5' RACE reads in MiXCR, one entry per CDR3 protein. This sample has some 66,000 distinct CDR3 sequences, with approximately 9% found just once. Sequenced: whole blood. Receptor source: an adult who was a healthcare worker with PCR-confirmed SARS-CoV-2 infection or an uninfected control (not recorded which).

This clonotype was picked up many times. The rearrangement joins TRBV20-1 to TRBJ2-5, with D tentatively TRBD1 or TRBD2 (6 bases each). The V end lost 0 bases, the J end lost 5 bases, and 16 bases lay between the germline ends. This CDR3 has 15 amino acids. Germline-derived CDR1 and CDR2 are DFQATT and SNEGSKA (reference sequence). CDR3 residues: CSARESRGEWETQYF. Here the CDR3 DNA reads TGCAGTGCTAGAGAATCGAGGGGGGAATGGGAGACCCAGTACTTC.

The sample holds many counts of this clonotype. The chain has TRBV7-2 and TRBJ2-3; TRBD1 is a possible D gene (6 bases). Trimming took off 5 bases at V and 1 base at J, with 19 bases between the two ends. CDR3 size: 17 residues. Per the germline V gene, CDR1 is SGHTA and CDR2 is FQGNSA. The chain's CDR3 is CASSPGAYEGGTDTQYF. The CDR3 nucleotides are TGTGCCAGCAGCCCCGGAGCGTATGAGGGGGGCACAGATACGCAGTATTTT. The complete variable domain, with remaining parts taken from reference TRBV7-2 and TRBJ2-3, reads GAGVSQSPSNKVTEKGKDVELRCDPISGHTALYWYRQSLGQGLEFLIYFQGNSAPDKSGLPSDRFSAERTGGSVSTLTIQRTQQEDSAVYLCASSPGAYEGGTDTQYFGPGTRLTVL.

This clonotype was counted many times. This chain connects TRBV18 to TRBJ1-2; TRBD1 aligns across 8 bases. The trim removed 2 bases at V and 4 bases at J, leaving 15 bases unmatched. There are 18 residues in the CDR3. Germline-derived CDR1 and CDR2 are KGHSH and LQKENI. DNA for the CDR3: TGTGCCAGCTCACCAGTGTCAGCAGGGGGCAATGTTGGCTATGGCTACACCTTC. Translating it yields CASSPVSAGGNVGYGYTF.

The CDR3: CASSPYPESYEQYF. As DNA, the CDR3 is TGTGCCAGCAGCCCATACCCGGAGAGCTACGAGCAGTACTTC. This rearrangement joins TRBV9 to TRBJ2-7, with D unclear. CDR1 is SGDLS, CDR2 YYNGEE, per germline. V lost 4 bases, J lost 3 bases, and 14 bases lay in between. CDR3 length: 14 residues.

The chain has TRBV6-5 and TRBJ2-7; D may be TRBD1 (6 bases). The CDR3 is 13 residues long. The V end lost 5 bases, the J end lost 1 base, and 9 bases lay between the germline ends. The germline CDR1 and CDR2 sequences are MNHEY and SVGAGI. The CDR3 nucleotides read TGTGCCAGCAGTCACAGGGATTCCTACGAGCAGTACTTC. Its translation is CASSHRDSYEQYF.

This clonotype turned up a few times. The genes are TRBV15 and TRBJ2-1; D is possibly TRBD1 (5 bases). The germline gives CDR1 LNHNV, CDR2 YYDKDF (reference sequence). This CDR3 is 13 amino acids long. Trimming stripped 3 bases from V and 4 bases from J, with 7 bases between. The CDR3 sequence is CATSRQGYNEQFF. As DNA, the CDR3 is TGTGCCACCAGCAGGCAGGGATACAATGAGCAGTTCTTC.

This clonotype was counted only a few times. The chain combines TRBV24-1 with TRBJ2-5, with 7 bases matching TRBD1. V lost 4 bases, J lost 2 bases, and 3 bases stayed unmatched. The germline V gene has CDR1 KGHDR and CDR2 SFDVKD. The CDR3 runs 14 residues. The CDR3 protein is CATSDPQGQETQYF. The CDR3 DNA is TGTGCCACCAGTGACCCACAGGGGCAAGAGACCCAGTACTTC.

This clonotype has only a few counts. The chain couples TRBV20-1 to TRBJ2-3; TRBD1 might be the D (7 bases). This CDR3 region has 15 residues. Germline values: CDR1 DFQATT, CDR2 SNEGSKA (reference sequence). V dropped 5 bases and J dropped 0 bases, with 15 bases sitting between them. This CDR3 is CSAGPTGTSTDTQYF. DNA of the CDR3: TGCAGTGCTGGCCCGACAGGGACTAGCACAGATACGCAGTATTTT.

This clonotype was seen repeatedly, ten times or more. The V call is TRBV12-3 or TRBV12-4, the J call TRBJ1-2; weak D call: TRBD1 (5 bases). The V gene lost 5 bases and the J gene lost 5 bases, with 15 bases spanning the gap. The CDR3 has 14 residues. The CDR3 DNA sequence: TGTGCCAGCAGTCCCCACGAGGGGCGTTATGGCTACACCTTC. Translation gives CASSPHEGRYGYTF.

J is TRBJ2-2 and V is TRBV6-2 or TRBV6-3; 10 nucleotides agree with TRBD2. The germline gives CDR1 MNHEY, CDR2 SVGEGT. This CDR3 has 14 residues. The V and J ends lost 10 bases and 5 bases, in that order; junction bases with no gene match: 7. The chain's CDR3 is CAIETSGATGELFF. CDR3 DNA: TGTGCCATCGAAACTAGCGGGGCTACCGGGGAGCTGTTTTTT.